This T cell receptor beta chain was obtained from a study of graft-versus-host responses after intestinal transplantation. On the study more broadly: Recipients were given multivisceral, liver-intestinal, or isolated intestinal transplants. Induction using anti-thymocyte globulin, followed by tacrolimus and steroids for approximately 3 years, was given to all recipients. Points from the study as a whole: GvH clones occurred in recipient marrow; some first appeared in ileum or blood.

Sequencing was performed with immunoSEQ multiplex PCR; in TCRdb, only in-frame clones are kept and a portion is missing. Counted here are 130,000 to 150,000 clones, 80% to 95% occurring once; the ten biggest clones make up 0.19%. Details on this clone: The target antigen is unknown.

The germline V and J ends were trimmed by 4 bases and 3 bases, with 10 bases remaining between them. Germline lookup yields CDR1 SGDLS and CDR2 YYNGEE. This CDR3 has 13 residues. Specimen: unstimulated CD4+ T cells sorted from spleen or lymph node cells, collected before intestinal transplant. This TCR came from a human donor who received an intestinal transplant. This rearrangement joins TRBV9 to TRBJ1-2, with a possible D match to TRBD1 (6 bases). CDR3 in DNA: TGTGCCAGCAGCCAGAGGACAGACTATGGCTACACCTTC. Translated: CASSQRTDYGYTF.